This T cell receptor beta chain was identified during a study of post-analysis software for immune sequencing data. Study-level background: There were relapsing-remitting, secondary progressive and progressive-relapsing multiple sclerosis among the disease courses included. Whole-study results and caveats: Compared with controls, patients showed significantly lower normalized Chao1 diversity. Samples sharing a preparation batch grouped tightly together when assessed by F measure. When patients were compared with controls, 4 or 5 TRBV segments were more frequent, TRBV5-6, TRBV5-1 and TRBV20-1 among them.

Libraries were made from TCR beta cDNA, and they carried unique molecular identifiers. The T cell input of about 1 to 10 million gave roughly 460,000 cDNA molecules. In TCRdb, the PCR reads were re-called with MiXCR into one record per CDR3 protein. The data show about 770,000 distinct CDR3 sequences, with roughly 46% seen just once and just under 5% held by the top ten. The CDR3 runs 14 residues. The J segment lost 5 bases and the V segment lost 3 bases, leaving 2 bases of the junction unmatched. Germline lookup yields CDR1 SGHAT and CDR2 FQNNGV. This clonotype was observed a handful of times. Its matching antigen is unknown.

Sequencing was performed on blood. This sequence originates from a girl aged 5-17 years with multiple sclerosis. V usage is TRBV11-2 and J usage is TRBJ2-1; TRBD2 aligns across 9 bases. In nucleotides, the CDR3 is TGTGCCAGCAGCTTGGGACTAGCCCACAATGAGCAGTTCTTC. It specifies CASSLGLAHNEQFF.